This TCR beta chain was obtained from a study of Tregs in tolerant kidney transplant recipients. Study findings and constraints: Changing PCR primers prevented nucleotide comparison between some patients' samples. This study did not directly address biological reproducibility. The small number of patients limits these findings pending further validation.

The nonmyeloablative bone marrow transplants came from related graft donors, with transient mixed chimerism. CD4+CD25+CD127- Tregs, CD4+CD25- non-Tregs, CD4 and CD8 cells were sorted. To note about this clone: Its target is unknown.

With 5 bases removed from V and 2 bases from J, the gap between germline ends came to 7 bases. The V gene's germline CDR1 is SGHVS and CDR2 FNYEAQ. The CDR3 contains 12 residues. Repertoires were generated with immunoSEQ multiplex PCR, while TCRdb's copy carries only in-frame clones and drops some. The sample records 20,000 to 25,000 clones, about 84% being singletons. The genes are TRBV7-6 and TRBJ2-7; D gene unclear. This clonotype was obtained from a human patient who received a combined kidney and bone marrow transplant. A subset of T cells may come from the graft donor. The starting material was CD8+ T cells from blood (PBMCs), obtained 6 months after the transplant. CDR3 bases: TGTGCCAGCAGCCCACAACCCTACGAGCAGTACTTC. This codes for CASSPQPYEQYF.